The 9 T cell receptor beta chains below all came from one sample that was sequenced in a study of patients and donors after allogeneic stem cell transplantation. In TCRdb, the RT-PCR reads were re-called with MiXCR into one record per CDR3 protein. The sample holds about 410,000 distinct CDR3 sequences, roughly 17% seen once. The source material was blood, either unsorted or a sorted T cell fraction (not recorded which). All receptors derive from a human donor who was either an allogeneic HSCT recipient or a stem cell or donor lymphocyte infusion donor (not recorded which). It is not recorded whose cells these are; they may come from a transplant donor.

This clonotype was counted ten times or more. V and J are TRBV5-1 and TRBJ2-7; tentatively, D is TRBD1 (5 bases). V lost 0 bases and J lost 5, with 6 bases in between. This CDR3 spans 12 amino acids. Germline-derived CDR1 and CDR2 are SGHRS and YFSETQ. This chain's CDR3 is CASSLVGDEQYF. The DNA of the CDR3 is TGCGCCAGCAGCTTGGTAGGGGACGAGCAGTACTTC. The full variable domain, completed using reference TRBV5-1 and TRBJ2-7, is KAGVTQTPRYLIKTRGQQVTLSCSPISGHRSVSWYQQTPGQGLQFLFEYFSETQRNKGNFPGRFSGRQFSNSRSEMNVSTLELGDSALYLCASSLVGDEQYFGPGTRLTVT.

This clonotype has only a few counts. The chain is built from TRBV2 and TRBJ2-3; 8 bases fit TRBD1. The CDR3 has 17 residues. Germline V gene data show CDR1 as SNHLY and CDR2 as FYNNEI. V shed 4 bases, J shed 1 base, and the junction held 10 bases outside the gene matches. CDR3 coding DNA: TGTGCCAGCAGTGCGGACAGGGAAAGGATTTGCACAGATACGCAGTATTTT. Amino acid sequence: CASSADRERICTDTQYF.

V usage is TRBV27 and J usage is TRBJ2-1; D unclear. The CDR3 spans 15 residues. V gave up 1 base and J gave up 6 bases, with 13 bases separating them. Looked up from germline, CDR1 is MNHEY and CDR2 is SMNVEV (reference sequence). The CDR3 protein is CASSLWSRGPNEQFF. The CDR3 bases are TGTGCCAGCAGTTTATGGTCAAGAGGCCCCAATGAGCAGTTCTTC.

J is TRBJ2-7 and V is TRBV20-1; 14 positions match TRBD2. Germline V gene sequence: CDR1 DFQATT, CDR2 SNEGSKA (reference sequence). The CDR3 has 14 amino acids. V shed 4 bases and J 3 bases; nucleotides not matched to a gene: 2. This CDR3 reads CSAIGLAGGYEQYF. CDR3 DNA: TGCAGTGCTATCGGACTAGCGGGAGGCTACGAGCAGTACTTC.

This clonotype turned up a few times. This sequence joins TRBV4-1 and TRBJ2-7, with 8 nucleotides matching TRBD1. Germline CDR1 reads MGHRA; CDR2 reads YSYEKL. The V gene end was trimmed by 3 bases and the J gene end by 3 bases; junction bases not matched to a gene: 7. CDR3 length: 15 residues. The CDR3 DNA reads TGCGCCAGCAGCCAGTTAACCGGGACAGGCTACGAGCAGTACTTC. This translates into CASSQLTGTGYEQYF.

The chain employs TRBV15 and TRBJ1-5; D uncertain. In germline, CDR1 is LNHNV, CDR2 YYDKDF (reference sequence). Trimming stripped 0 bases from V and 5 bases from J, with 8 bases between. The CDR3 length is 14 residues. CDR3 in DNA: TGTGCCACCAGCAGAGATGTGGGTTATCAGCCCCAGCATTTT. Encoded protein: CATSRDVGYQPQHF.

This clonotype was recorded once. V usage is TRBV12-3 or TRBV12-4 and J usage is TRBJ1-6, with TRBD1 identical over 8 bases. This CDR3 has 13 amino acids. Germline trimming cut 6 bases from V and 10 bases from J; bases unmatched to any gene: 5. CDR3 region: CASRTGVGSPLHF. DNA for the CDR3: TGTGCCAGCAGGACAGGGGTCGGCTCACCCCTCCACTTT.

The V and J genes are TRBV30 and TRBJ1-5; perhaps TRBD1 as D (6 bases). This CDR3 region has 13 residues. V lost 5 bases, J lost 1 base, and 9 bases lay in between. Per the germline V gene, CDR1 is GTSNPN and CDR2 is SVGIG (reference sequence). The DNA of the CDR3 is TGTGCCTGGGGGACACTCAGCAATCAGCCCCAGCATTTT. This translates into CAWGTLSNQPQHF.

A few counts support this clonotype. The CDR3 region has the DNA TGTGCCAGCAGCGTACAGGACCTCACAGATACGCAGTATTTT. It translates to CASSVQDLTDTQYF. The chain couples TRBV9 to TRBJ2-3; no reliable D call. Between the trimmed V and J ends, which lost 1 base and 2 bases, there was a span of 8 bases. The CDR3 totals 14 residues. Germline values: CDR1 SGDLS, CDR2 YYNGEE.